These 27 T cell receptor beta chains came from one sample sequenced in a study of cytomegalovirus exposure and HLA in healthy donors. Primers included in the PCR were 60 Vbeta and 13 Jbeta primers. Profiled with immunoSEQ multiplex PCR; TCRdb holds only in-frame clones, not every one. The table has some 140,000 clones, around three quarters seen once. Sequences were obtained from PBMCs. These receptors all stem from a woman aged 40 to 50 in good health and CMV-seronegative.

This sequence joins TRBV6-5 and TRBJ1-1; a possible D gene is TRBD1 (5 bases). The germline V and J ends were trimmed by 2 bases and 0 bases, with 10 bases remaining between them. The V gene's germline CDR1 is MNHEY and CDR2 SVGAGI. This CDR3 is built from 15 residues. The DNA for the CDR3 is TGTGCCAGCAGTTACCAGGGTGTCATGAACACTGAAGCTTTCTTT. Translating it yields CASSYQGVMNTEAFF.

V and J are TRBV7-9 and TRBJ1-5, with 8 bases fitting TRBD1. The CDR3 extends over 14 amino acids. CDR1 is SEHNR and CDR2 is FQNEAQ in the germline V gene (reference sequence). Losses at the gene ends were 5 bases for V and 5 bases for J; bases not matched to a gene: 5. CDR3 coding DNA: TGTGCCAGCAGCCCGGACAGGGTGGATCAGCCCCAGCATTTT. Translated, it gives CASSPDRVDQPQHF.

This clone was observed a handful of times. The rearrangement joins TRBV19 to TRBJ2-7; 7 nucleotides agree with TRBD2. This CDR3 spans 19 amino acids. Trimming cost V 5 bases and J 0 bases; bases outside gene matches: 19. CDR1 LNHDA and CDR2 SQIVND come from the germline V gene (reference sequence). CDR3 sequence: CASSSTGEGRGTSSYEQYF. CDR3 DNA sequence: TGTGCCAGTAGTTCTACGGGGGAAGGGAGGGGAACAAGCTCCTACGAGCAGTACTTC.

The V and J genes are TRBV30 and TRBJ2-7; tentative D call: TRBD1 (5 bases). The CDR3 contains 14 residues. Germline CDR1 and CDR2: GTSNPN and SVGIG (reference sequence). V was cut by 1 base and J by 2 bases, with 12 bases left in between. CDR3 coding DNA: TGTGCCTGGAGTGGGGGCAGTCCCACCTACGAGCAGTACTTC. Residues: CAWSGGSPTYEQYF. Supplemented by reference TRBV30 and TRBJ2-7, the full variable domain reads SQTIHQWPATLVQPVGSPLSLECTVEGTSNPNLYWYRQAAGRGLQLLFYSVGIGQISSEVPQNLSASRPQDRQFILSSKKLLLSDSGFYLCAWSGGSPTYEQYFGPGTRLTVT.

The CDR3 region is CASSEGGSAYNEQFF. In nucleotides, the CDR3 is TGTGCCAGCAGTGAGGGCGGGTCTGCCTACAATGAGCAGTTCTTC. The V call is TRBV6-1, the J call TRBJ2-1, with D possibly being TRBD2 (5 bases). Germline-derived CDR1 and CDR2 are MNHNS and SASEGT. This CDR3 is built from 15 residues. The germline V and J ends were trimmed by 3 bases and 2 bases, with 11 bases remaining between them.

The chain combines TRBV28 with TRBJ1-1, with D uncertain. The germline V gene has CDR1 MDHEN and CDR2 SYDVKM. This CDR3 is 12 amino acids long. Trimming removed 3 bases at V and 4 bases at J, with 6 bases between. The CDR3 sequence: CASSFPSTEAFF. CDR3 in DNA: TGTGCCAGCAGTTTCCCCAGCACTGAAGCTTTCTTT.

The chain links TRBV5-4 to TRBJ1-2, with 9 bases matching TRBD1. Looked up from germline, CDR1 is SGHNT and CDR2 is YYREEE (reference sequence). The V and J ends lost 4 bases and 8 bases, in that order; junction bases with no gene match: 15. The CDR3 runs 16 residues. Here the CDR3 reads CASSLPPRDRARGYTF. CDR3 bases: TGTGCCAGCAGCCTACCCCCCCGGGACAGGGCCAGAGGCTACACCTTC.

V usage is TRBV19 and J usage is TRBJ1-5; 8 bases are a match to TRBD1. CDR3 length: 13 amino acids. Germline assignment: CDR1 LNHDA and CDR2 SQIVND (reference sequence). J lost 7 bases, V lost 9 bases, and 8 bases had no gene match. The CDR3 loop is CASTKQGEQPQHF. The CDR3, as DNA: TGTGCCAGCACTAAACAGGGGGAACAGCCCCAGCATTTT. Drawing the rest from reference TRBV19 and TRBJ1-5, the complete variable domain is DGGITQSPKYLFRKEGQNVTLSCEQNLNHDAMYWYRQDPGQGLRLIYYSQIVNDFQKGDIAEGYSVSREKKESFPLTVTSAQKNPTAFYLCASTKQGEQPQHFGDGTRLSIL.

The chain recombines TRBV5-1 with TRBJ2-7; TRBD1 aligns across 7 bases. Germline loops: CDR1 SGHRS, CDR2 YFSETQ. CDR3 length equals 15 residues. V dropped 4 bases and J dropped 0; count of bases not matched to a gene: 7. CDR3 sequence reads: CASSPTGQHSYEQYF. CDR3 in DNA: TGCGCCAGCAGCCCCACGGGACAGCACTCCTACGAGCAGTACTTC.

The chain has TRBV5-1 and TRBJ2-2; possibly TRBD2 for D (6 bases). CDR1 is SGHRS and CDR2 is YFSETQ in the germline V gene. V lost 7 bases to trimming and J lost 4 bases, with 17 bases between them. CDR3 length: 15 residues. CDR3: CASGQGGAGTGELFF. The CDR3 DNA follows: TGCGCCAGCGGCCAGGGCGGGGCTGGCACCGGGGAGCTGTTTTTT.

The chain is built from TRBV10-2 and TRBJ2-1; 10 bases agree with TRBD2. V lost 6 bases and J lost 0; bases outside the gene matches: 5. From germline, CDR1 is WSHSY and CDR2 SAAADI. This CDR3 contains 16 residues. CDR3 protein: CASRELAGASYNEQFF. The CDR3 DNA reads as TGCGCCAGCAGGGAGCTAGCGGGAGCCTCCTACAATGAGCAGTTCTTC.

V is TRBV5-6 and J is TRBJ2-2, with 14 nucleotides matching TRBD2. The CDR3 contains 17 residues. With V trimmed by 3 bases and J by 5 bases, 6 bases remained unmatched. From germline, CDR1 is SGHDT and CDR2 YYEEEE. CDR3 DNA sequence: TGTGCCAGCAGCTCCGGACTAGCGGGGGGAGAGACCGGGGAGCTGTTTTTT. As protein: CASSSGLAGGETGELFF.

The gene calls are TRBV28 and TRBJ2-7, with TRBD2 as a possible D gene (8 bases). The CDR3 loop spans 17 amino acids. Per the germline V gene, CDR1 is MDHEN and CDR2 is SYDVKM. Trimming left V 2 bases short and J 0 bases short, with 17 bases between. Written as DNA, the CDR3 is TGTGCCAGCAGTTTAGCGGGGGGCAGGGGGTCCTCCTACGAGCAGTACTTC. It is translated as CASSLAGGRGSSYEQYF.

The chain uses TRBV5-6 and TRBJ2-3, with no clear D. This CDR3 spans 12 amino acids. V lost 3 bases, J lost 0 bases, and 2 bases lay in between. Germline V gene sequence: CDR1 SGHDT, CDR2 YYEEEE. CDR3 DNA: TGTGCCAGCAGCTCTAGCACAGATACGCAGTATTTT. Protein: CASSSSTDTQYF.

The V gene is TRBV7-9, the J gene TRBJ1-5; no clear D. The CDR3 has 13 amino acids. Trimming stripped 4 bases from V and 7 bases from J, with 11 bases between. In germline, CDR1 is SEHNR, CDR2 FQNEAQ (reference sequence). The CDR3 region has the DNA TGTGCCAGCAGCTCTGGACGGGAACAGCCCCAGCATTTT. Translating gives CASSSGREQPQHF.

V gene TRBV30 combines with J gene TRBJ2-5; 10 bases are shared with TRBD2. Germline V gene sequence: CDR1 GTSNPN, CDR2 SVGIG (reference sequence). After removal of 4 bases from V and 1 base from J, the junction contained 6 bases not matched to a gene. This CDR3 region has 15 residues. The CDR3 DNA reads TGTGCCTGGACCCAAGCGGGAGGGGGCCAAGAGACCCAGTACTTC. It specifies CAWTQAGGGQETQYF.

V usage is TRBV5-6 and J usage is TRBJ2-3; possible D gene TRBD2, 5 bases. With 2 bases removed from V and 4 bases from J, the gap between germline ends came to 11 bases. Per the germline V gene, CDR1 is SGHDT and CDR2 is YYEEEE. This CDR3 spans 14 amino acids. The CDR3 loop is CASSLLEIPDTQYF. CDR3 DNA: TGTGCCAGCAGCTTACTAGAAATCCCAGATACGCAGTATTTT.

This chain links TRBV6-1 with TRBJ2-7; 7 nucleotides align to TRBD1. J gave up 7 bases and V 6 bases, and 12 bases lay outside the gene matches. CDR3 length: 14 residues. Germline V CDR1 and CDR2: MNHNS, SASEGT. The CDR3 loop reads CASRSVGVQGEQYF. The CDR3 region has the DNA TGTGCCAGCAGGTCAGTGGGCGTACAGGGGGAGCAGTACTTC.

This rearrangement joins TRBV29-1 to TRBJ1-1, with 9 nucleotides matching TRBD1. Germline CDR1 and CDR2: SQVTM and ANQGSEA. J gave up 1 base and V 7 bases, and 10 bases lay outside the gene matches. This CDR3 comprises 15 residues. The CDR3 region is CSALPPGQGNTEAFF. The CDR3 DNA sequence: TGCAGCGCACTCCCACCGGGACAGGGGAACACTGAAGCTTTCTTT.

The rearrangement joins TRBV4-1 to TRBJ1-1, with 10 bases lining up with TRBD1. This CDR3 spans 15 amino acids. The germline CDR1 and CDR2 sequences are MGHRA and YSYEKL. V lost 4 bases to trimming and J lost 1 base; unmatched junction nucleotides: 3. The CDR3 protein is CASSPGQGQNTEAFF. In nucleotides, the CDR3 is TGCGCCAGCAGCCCGGGACAGGGGCAGAACACTGAAGCTTTCTTT.

This clone was counted between two and nine times. The chain combines TRBV11-3 with TRBJ1-2; D is unclear. Per germline, CDR1 SGHNT and CDR2 YENEEA. The CDR3 consists of 16 residues. Between the trimmed V and J ends, which lost 1 base and 4 bases, there was a span of 16 bases. CDR3 coding DNA: TGTGCCAGCAGCTTAGGGCCCCCAGGCGTATTCTATGGCTACACCTTC. Its protein is CASSLGPPGVFYGYTF. The complete variable domain, with remaining parts taken from reference TRBV11-3 and TRBJ1-2, reads EAGVVQSPRYKIIEKKQPVAFWCNPISGHNTLYWYLQNLGQGPELLIRYENEEAVDDSQLPKDRFSAERLKGVDSTLKIQPAELGDSAVYLCASSLGPPGVFYGYTFGSGTRLTVV.

The chain recombines TRBV6-5 with TRBJ2-7, with D perhaps TRBD2 (6 bases). The ends were cut back, 6 bases at V and 2 bases at J, with 14 bases in the middle. The CDR3 runs to 14 residues. CDR1 MNHEY and CDR2 SVGAGI come from the germline V gene. The CDR3 sequence: CASRRGGEAYEQYF. CDR3 nucleotides: TGTGCCAGCAGGCGGGGCGGGGAAGCCTACGAGCAGTACTTC.

The chain links TRBV6-5 to TRBJ2-7, with a tentative D call TRBD2 (5 bases). CDR3 size: 13 residues. The V gene lost 2 bases and the J gene lost 2 bases, with 7 bases spanning the gap. Germline CDR1 and CDR2: MNHEY and SVGAGI. CDR3 amino acids: CASSYPGTYEQYF. The CDR3 bases are TGTGCCAGCAGTTACCCCGGGACCTACGAGCAGTACTTC.

The chain carries TRBV7-9 and TRBJ2-3; 13 positions match TRBD2. This CDR3 contains 15 residues. Germline assignment: CDR1 SEHNR and CDR2 FQNEAQ (reference sequence). After removal of 5 bases from V and 4 bases from J, the junction contained 3 bases not matched to a gene. CDR3 protein: CASSRGLAGADTQYF. CDR3 coding DNA: TGTGCCAGCAGCCGAGGACTAGCGGGAGCAGATACGCAGTATTTT. Using reference TRBV7-9 and TRBJ2-3 for the parts outside the CDR3, the full variable domain is DTGVSQNPRHKITKRGQNVTFRCDPISEHNRLYWYRQTLGQGPEFLTYFQNEAQLEKSRLLSDRFSAERPKGSFSTLEIQRTEQGDSAMYLCASSRGLAGADTQYFGPGTRLTVL.

The count of this clone is one. V is TRBV7-2 and J is TRBJ1-1; D call uncertain. Germline assignment: CDR1 SGHTA and CDR2 FQGNSA. V lost 6 bases to trimming and J lost 5 bases, with 16 bases between them. The CDR3 is 14 amino acids. The DNA of the CDR3 is TGTGCCAGCAGTCGTGGGGAGTGGGGTACTGAAGCTTTCTTT. Translation: CASSRGEWGTEAFF.

This clone was found a few times. The J gene is TRBJ2-1, the V gene TRBV7-6; 10 positions agree with TRBD1. V was clipped by 5 bases and J by 2 bases; unmatched bases: 3. CDR3 size: 15 residues. Germline-derived CDR1 and CDR2 are SGHVS and FNYEAQ. The CDR3 DNA follows: TGTGCCAGCAGCCAGACAGGGGGCGCCTACAATGAGCAGTTCTTC. Amino acid sequence: CASSQTGGAYNEQFF. The whole variable domain, remainder taken from reference TRBV7-6 and TRBJ2-1, is GAGVSQSPRYKVTKRGQDVALRCDPISGHVSLYWYRQALGQGPEFLTYFNYEAQQDKSGLPNDRFSAERPEGSISTLTIQRTEQRDSAMYRCASSQTGGAYNEQFFGPGTRLTVL.

V usage is TRBV5-6 and J usage is TRBJ2-1, with D perhaps TRBD2 (6 bases). The length of the CDR3 is 16 residues. V was trimmed by 6 bases and J by 2 bases, leaving 18 bases between them. CDR1 and CDR2 (germline): SGHDT, YYEEEE. CDR3: CASNQHGTHPYNEQFF. For the CDR3, the DNA is TGTGCCAGCAACCAACACGGGACTCACCCCTACAATGAGCAGTTCTTC. Using reference TRBV5-6 and TRBJ2-1 for the parts outside the CDR3, the full variable domain is DAGVTQSPTHLIKTRGQQVTLRCSPKSGHDTVSWYQQALGQGPQFIFQYYEEEERQRGNFPDRFSGHQFPNYSSELNVNALLLGDSALYLCASNQHGTHPYNEQFFGPGTRLTVL.